A single sample gave rise to the 16 T cell receptor beta chains below, sequenced in a study of cytomegalovirus exposure and HLA in healthy donors (dated by TCRdb to 2016 to 2017). Preparation of the library involved the immunoSEQ multiplex PCR assay. TCRdb stores this immuneACCESS table with in-frame sequences only. Part of the clones is absent; in the studies checked, under half of the shortfall reflects unresolved V genes, and no reason is known for the rest. The sample has roughly 65,000 clones on record, 94% of them singletons. The ten top clones hold about 4.3% of the sample. Material: PBMCs. The receptors stem from a man younger than 35 in good health and CMV-seropositive.

V gene TRBV7-9 combines with J gene TRBJ2-1; TRBD2 might be the D (5 bases). Germline V lookup: CDR1 SEHNR, CDR2 FQNEAQ (reference sequence). This CDR3 spans 11 amino acids. The CDR3 coding sequence is TGTGGAGGGATTTTCTACAATGAGCAGTTCTTC. It translates to CGGIFYNEQFF. Supplemented by reference TRBV7-9 and TRBJ2-1, the full variable domain reads DTGVSQNPRHKITKRGQNVTFRCDPISEHNRLYWYRQTLGQGPEFLTYFQNEAQLEKSRLLSDRFSAERPKGSFSTLEIQRTEQGDSAMYLCGGIFYNEQFFGPGTRLTVL.

This sequence joins TRBV19 and TRBJ2-2; D gene ambiguous. CDR3 length: 16 amino acids. Looked up from germline, CDR1 is LNHDA and CDR2 is SQIVND (reference sequence). V lost 3 bases and J 2 bases, leaving 13 bases between the germline ends. The CDR3 bases are TGTGCCAGTAGTATGTTTGTCGGGTCCAACACCGGGGAGCTGTTTTTT. Translated: CASSMFVGSNTGELFF.

The chain recombines TRBV7-2 with TRBJ1-1; 8 bases are a match to TRBD1. The CDR3 sequence is 14 residues long. V gave up 5 bases and J gave up 1 base; unmatched junction bases: 3. Germline CDR1 and CDR2: SGHTA and FQGNSA. The CDR3 region is CASSLGQGNTEAFF. In nucleotides, the CDR3 is TGTGCCAGCAGCCTCGGACAGGGGAACACTGAAGCTTTCTTT. Full variable domain (outside the CDR3, taken from reference TRBV7-2 and TRBJ1-1): GAGVSQSPSNKVTEKGKDVELRCDPISGHTALYWYRQSLGQGLEFLIYFQGNSAPDKSGLPSDRFSAERTGGSVSTLTIQRTQQEDSAVYLCASSLGQGNTEAFFGQGTRLTVV.

V and J are TRBV10-3 and TRBJ2-3; TRBD2 matches at 11 bases. The CDR3 sequence is 16 residues long. CDR1 and CDR2 from the germline V gene are ENHRY and SYGVKD. V lost 5 bases to trimming and J lost 0 bases; unmatched junction nucleotides: 4. Here the CDR3 reads CAISLTSGASTDTQYF. The CDR3 coding sequence is TGTGCCATCAGTCTGACTAGCGGGGCCAGCACAGATACGCAGTATTTT.

In its sample, this clone was seen many times. The V and J genes are TRBV6-1 and TRBJ1-4; D gene unclear. CDR1 is MNHNS, CDR2 SASEGT, per germline. The CDR3 is made up of 16 amino acids. V was cut by 2 bases and J by 4 bases, with 14 bases left in between. The CDR3 is CASSELTDGYNEKLFF. As DNA, the CDR3 is TGTGCCAGCAGTGAACTAACAGACGGTTATAATGAAAAACTGTTTTTT.

This clone was picked up a small number of times. This chain connects TRBV6-4 to TRBJ1-5; a weak D match, TRBD1 (6 bases). The germline CDR1 and CDR2 sequences are MRHNA and SNTAGT. The V end lost 3 bases, the J end lost 3 bases, and 6 bases lay between the germline ends. CDR3 length equals 13 residues. CDR3 sequence: CASSEGANQPQHF. The DNA for the CDR3 is TGTGCCAGCAGTGAGGGGGCCAATCAGCCCCAGCATTTT.

The rearrangement links TRBV5-4 to TRBJ2-1, with 11 bases aligning to TRBD2. Per germline, CDR1 SGHNT and CDR2 YYREEE (reference sequence). J gave up 4 bases and V 3 bases, and 3 bases lay outside the gene matches. The length of the CDR3 is 15 residues. The DNA for the CDR3 is TGTGCCAGCAGCTCCCTAGCGGGGGGATACAATGAGCAGTTCTTC. Protein: CASSSLAGGYNEQFF.

The V gene is TRBV2, the J gene TRBJ2-1; the D is unclear. Per the germline V gene, CDR1 is SNHLY and CDR2 is FYNNEI. V was clipped by 7 bases and J by 0 bases, with 7 bases between them. The CDR3 sequence is 13 residues long. DNA for the CDR3: TGTGCCAGCAAGCGATCCTCCTACAATGAGCAGTTCTTC. This codes for CASKRSSYNEQFF.

The V and J genes are TRBV4-2 and TRBJ1-2; TRBD1 might be the D (5 bases). CDR1 is LGHNA, CDR2 YNFKEQ, per germline. CDR3 length: 14 residues. The germline V and J ends were trimmed by 2 bases and 8 bases, with 15 bases remaining between them. CDR3 protein: CASSQQVPPGGYTF. CDR3 bases: TGTGCCAGCAGCCAACAGGTCCCCCCAGGGGGCTACACCTTC.

This rearrangement joins TRBV5-5 to TRBJ1-2; 7 bases match TRBD1. The CDR3 extends over 14 amino acids. Germline CDR1 is SGHKS and CDR2 is YYEKEE (reference sequence). The V segment lost 1 base and the J segment 2 bases; nucleotides outside the gene matches: 2. CDR3 sequence reads: CASSLSGQNYGYTF. The CDR3 DNA follows: TGTGCCAGCAGCTTGTCGGGACAGAACTATGGCTACACCTTC.

The chain recombines TRBV27 with TRBJ1-2, with 11 bases that match TRBD1. The trim removed 1 base at V and 3 bases at J, leaving 4 bases unmatched. The germline V gene has CDR1 MNHEY and CDR2 SMNVEV (reference sequence). The length of the CDR3 is 16 residues. CDR3 amino acids: CASSLFGTGGDYGYTF. As DNA, the CDR3 is TGTGCCAGCAGTTTATTTGGGACAGGGGGTGACTATGGCTACACCTTC.

The chain combines TRBV6-4 with TRBJ1-2; perhaps TRBD1 as D (5 bases). CDR3 length: 15 amino acids. Looked up from germline, CDR1 is MRHNA and CDR2 is SNTAGT. The ends were cut back, 6 bases at V and 3 bases at J, with 17 bases in the middle. The CDR3 nucleotides read TGTGCCAGCAGGCCGGGACTCCTAAGCGACTATGGCTACACCTTC. The encoded protein is CASRPGLLSDYGYTF.

This chain joins TRBV19 and TRBJ1-2, with D maybe TRBD1 (5 bases). CDR3 length equals 14 residues. Germline CDR1 and CDR2: LNHDA and SQIVND (reference sequence). With 11 bases removed from V and 5 bases from J, the gap between germline ends came to 21 bases. Here the CDR3 DNA reads TGTGCCGACGGGAGGGGCAGGGCCCGGTATGGCTACACCTTC. Residues: CADGRGRARYGYTF.

The genes are TRBV4-2 and TRBJ2-7; possibly TRBD2 for D (6 bases). CDR1 is LGHNA, CDR2 YNFKEQ, per germline. The CDR3 totals 16 residues. Between the trimmed V and J ends, which lost 0 bases and 0 bases, there was a span of 12 bases. The chain's CDR3 is CASSQDGGVSSYEQYF. DNA for the CDR3: TGTGCCAGCAGCCAAGACGGCGGGGTTAGCTCCTACGAGCAGTACTTC.

The gene calls are TRBV21-1 and TRBJ2-1; the table's D call, TRBD2, was not checked against the DNA. TRBV21-1 is assigned pseudogene status. The CDR3 has 17 residues. CDR3 nucleotide sequence: TGTGCCAGCAGCAAAGCGCACGAAGGGGGGGCTATGAGTGAGCAGTTCTTC. Translation: CASSKAHEGGAMSEQFF.

The chain carries TRBV19 and TRBJ2-7, with D tentatively TRBD2 (5 bases). Germline CDR1 LNHDA, CDR2 SQIVND (reference sequence). Trimming left V 3 bases short and J 3 bases short, with 12 bases between. This CDR3 has 14 amino acids. CDR3 sequence: CASSISGMNYEQYF. CDR3 sequence (DNA): TGTGCCAGTAGTATTTCGGGGATGAACTACGAGCAGTACTTC.